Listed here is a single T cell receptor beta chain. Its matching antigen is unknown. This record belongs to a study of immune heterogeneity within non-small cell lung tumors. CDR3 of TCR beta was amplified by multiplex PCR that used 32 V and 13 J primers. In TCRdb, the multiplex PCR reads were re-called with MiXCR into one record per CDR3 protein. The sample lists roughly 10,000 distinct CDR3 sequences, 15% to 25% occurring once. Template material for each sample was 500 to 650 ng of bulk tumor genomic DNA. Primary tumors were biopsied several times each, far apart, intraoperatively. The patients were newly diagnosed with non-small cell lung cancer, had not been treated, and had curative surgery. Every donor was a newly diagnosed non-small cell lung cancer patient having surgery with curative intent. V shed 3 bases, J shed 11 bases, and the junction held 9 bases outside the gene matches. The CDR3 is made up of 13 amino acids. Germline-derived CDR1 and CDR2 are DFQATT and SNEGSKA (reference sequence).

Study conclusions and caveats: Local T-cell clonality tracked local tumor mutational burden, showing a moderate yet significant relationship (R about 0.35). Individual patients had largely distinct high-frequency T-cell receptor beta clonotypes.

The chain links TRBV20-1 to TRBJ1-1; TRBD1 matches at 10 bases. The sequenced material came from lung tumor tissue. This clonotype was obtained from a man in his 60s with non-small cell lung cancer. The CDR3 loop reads CSARAGTGDLAFF. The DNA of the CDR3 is TGCAGTGCTAGGGCCGGGACAGGGGATCTGGCTTTCTTT.